This T cell receptor (beta chain) was recorded in a study of blood T cell repertoires in COVID-19. Study-wide context: There were acute and convalescent COVID-19 samples, and they came from the United States, Italy and Spain. In each case, the material was cDNA or gDNA derived from T cells, B-cell-depleted T cells, or PBMCs.

Enrollment of patients from Seattle took place during active infection, with longitudinal follow-up. Authors' methods: From reference gene primer amplification, estimates of nucleated cell counts were derived. Measured with immunoSEQ multiplex PCR; TCRdb has only the in-frame clones, and not every one. From that table come the V and J calls and clone size; the DNA was used to work out D and trimming. The sample has roughly 300,000 clones, roughly 91% seen once; the top ten hold approximately 2%. Trimming removed 5 bases from V and 4 bases from J, with 13 bases in between. This CDR3 has 14 residues. From germline, CDR1 is SGHDT and CDR2 YYEEEE.

The chain links TRBV5-6 to TRBJ1-3, with D unresolved. The sequenced material came from peripheral blood. The receptor was derived from a woman in her twenties or thirties with COVID-19, enrolled during active disease. The CDR3: CASRKDSRGNTIYF. CDR3 DNA sequence: TGTGCCAGCAGAAAAGACTCAAGAGGAAACACCATATATTTT.